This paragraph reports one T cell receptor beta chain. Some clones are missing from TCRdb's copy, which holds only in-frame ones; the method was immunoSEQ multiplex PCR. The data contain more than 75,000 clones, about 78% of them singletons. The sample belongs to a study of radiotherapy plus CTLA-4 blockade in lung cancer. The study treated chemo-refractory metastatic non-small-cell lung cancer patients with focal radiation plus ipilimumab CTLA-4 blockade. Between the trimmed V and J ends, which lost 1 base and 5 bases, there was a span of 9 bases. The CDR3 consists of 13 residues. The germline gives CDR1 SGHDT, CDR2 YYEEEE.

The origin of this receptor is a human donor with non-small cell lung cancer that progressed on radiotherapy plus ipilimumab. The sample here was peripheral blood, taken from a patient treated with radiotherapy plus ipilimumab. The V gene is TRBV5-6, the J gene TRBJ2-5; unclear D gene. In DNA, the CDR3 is TGTGCCAGCAGCTTGTTCATGGAGGAGACCCAGTACTTC. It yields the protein CASSLFMEETQYF.